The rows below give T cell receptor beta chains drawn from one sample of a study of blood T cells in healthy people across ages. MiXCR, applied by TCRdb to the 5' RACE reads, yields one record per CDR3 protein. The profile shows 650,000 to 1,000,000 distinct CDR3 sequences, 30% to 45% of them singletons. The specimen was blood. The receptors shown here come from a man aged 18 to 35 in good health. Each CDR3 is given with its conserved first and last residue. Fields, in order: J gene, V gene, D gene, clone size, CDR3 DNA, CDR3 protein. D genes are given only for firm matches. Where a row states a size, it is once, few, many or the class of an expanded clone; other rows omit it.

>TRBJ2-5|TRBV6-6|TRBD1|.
TGTGCCAGCGGAACCCACAGGGGCGGAGAGACCCAGTACTTC
CASGTHRGGETQYF
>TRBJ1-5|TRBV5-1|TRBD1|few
TGCGCCAGCAGCTCCGGACAGGGGGCGAATCAGCCCCAGCATTTT
CASSSGQGANQPQHF
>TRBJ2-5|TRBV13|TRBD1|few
TGTGCCAGCAGCATCTCAGGGGGAAGGGGTCAAGAGACCCAGTACTTC
CASSISGGRGQETQYF
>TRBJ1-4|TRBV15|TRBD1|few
TGTGCCACCAGCAGAAGAAATCGACAGGGGAGCGGCCCTAGTGAAAAACTGTTTTTT
CATSRRNRQGSGPSEKLFF
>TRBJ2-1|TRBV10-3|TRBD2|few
TGTGCCATCAGTGAGGAAACTAGCGGGGGGTACAATGAGCAGTTCTTC
CAISEETSGGYNEQFF
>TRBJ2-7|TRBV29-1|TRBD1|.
TGCAGCGTTCGACAGGGGGTGCTTTCCTACGAGCAGTACTTC
CSVRQGVLSYEQYF
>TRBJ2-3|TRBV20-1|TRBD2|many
TGCAGTGCTAAGGGTTTGGGGGGGAGCACAGATACGCAGTATTTT
CSAKGLGGSTDTQYF
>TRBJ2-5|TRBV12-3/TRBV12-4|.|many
TGTGCCAGCAGCCTGGGACTCTTAAAAGAGACCCAGTACTTC
CASSLGLLKETQYF
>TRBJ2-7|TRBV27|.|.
TGTGCCAGCAGCAGGGGAAGTTGGGACGAGCAGTACTTC
CASSRGSWDEQYF
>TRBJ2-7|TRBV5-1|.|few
TGCGCCAGCAGCTCTACTCCGACAAACGCCTACTACGAGCAGTACTTC
CASSSTPTNAYYEQYF
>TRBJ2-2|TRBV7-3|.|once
TGTGCCAGCAGCCCCAATAGCGACAACACCGGGGAGCTGTTTTTT
CASSPNSDNTGELFF